A selection of T cell receptor beta chains follows, all from one sample in a study of PD-1 blockade in mismatch repair-deficient tumors. Repertoires were generated with immunoSEQ multiplex PCR, while TCRdb's copy carries only in-frame clones and drops some. The top ten clones hold 2.5% to 4% of a sample with about 51,000 clones, approximately 78% of them seen once. Material: peripheral blood, obtained 4 weeks after starting pembrolizumab. Receptors originate from an adult with mismatch repair-deficient cancer. Both conserved end residues are part of each CDR3. Each record gives: V gene, J gene, D gene, CDR3 DNA, CDR3 protein. The D gene is left open where the match is weak.

v_gene: TRBV11-3
j_gene: TRBJ1-1
d_gene: NA
CDR3nt: TGTGCCAGCAGCTTATTTAGGAACACTGAAGCTTTCTTT
CDR3aa: CASSLFRNTEAFF

v_gene: TRBV30
j_gene: TRBJ1-1
d_gene: TRBD1
CDR3nt: TGTGCCTGGAGAGGGGAAGGGGGCGAAGGCACTGAAGCTTTCTTT
CDR3aa: CAWRGEGGEGTEAFF

v_gene: TRBV18
j_gene: TRBJ2-1
d_gene: NA
CDR3nt: TGTGCCAGCCGGGACCGCGGGGACTACAATGAGCAGTTCTTC
CDR3aa: CASRDRGDYNEQFF

v_gene: TRBV7-2
j_gene: TRBJ2-7
d_gene: TRBD2
CDR3nt: TGTGCCAGCAGCTTAGACGTATCTAGGCGGGGACTAGCGGGATACGAGCAGTACTTC
CDR3aa: CASSLDVSRRGLAGYEQYF

v_gene: TRBV5-1
j_gene: TRBJ1-4
d_gene: NA
CDR3nt: TGCGCCAGCAGACCCCAGTGGGAAGCGGAGAAACTGTTTTTT
CDR3aa: CASRPQWEAEKLFF

v_gene: TRBV5-4
j_gene: TRBJ1-2
d_gene: NA
CDR3nt: TGTGCCAGCAGTCCGACGCACACCGGGGGCGGGTATATCTATGGCTACACCTTC
CDR3aa: CASSPTHTGGGYIYGYTF

v_gene: TRBV18
j_gene: TRBJ1-2
d_gene: NA
CDR3nt: TGTGCCAGCTCACTGAACGACCAGGGATCTCTTGGCGGCTACACCTTC
CDR3aa: CASSLNDQGSLGGYTF

v_gene: TRBV6-5
j_gene: TRBJ2-7
d_gene: NA
CDR3nt: TGTGCCAGCAGCCCAGGGGGGGAGCAGTACTTC
CDR3aa: CASSPGGEQYF

v_gene: TRBV5-6
j_gene: TRBJ1-2
d_gene: NA
CDR3nt: TGTGCCAGCAGCTTTAAATATGGCTACACCTTC
CDR3aa: CASSFKYGYTF

v_gene: TRBV6-5
j_gene: TRBJ1-1
d_gene: NA
CDR3nt: TGTGCCAGCAGGCTAGAACGTGTCACTGAAGCTTTCTTT
CDR3aa: CASRLERVTEAFF